The 17 T cell receptor beta chains listed next were all sequenced from one sample in a study of shared clonotypes between healthy human individuals. Only in-frame clones appear in the TCRdb table, and some are missing; sequencing was by immunoSEQ multiplex PCR. The sample holds roughly 2.5 million clones, approximately 92% seen once. The sequenced sample was naive CD4+ T cells sorted from blood. Sample subset: CD45RA+ positively selected. These receptors came from a man aged 18 to 29 in good health.

The V and J genes are TRBV30 and TRBJ1-1; no reliable D call. The CDR3 loop spans 12 amino acids. V lost 5 bases, J lost 7 bases, and 14 bases lay in between. Looked up from germline, CDR1 is GTSNPN and CDR2 is SVGIG (reference sequence). The chain's CDR3 is CAWGLISFEAFF. CDR3 sequence (DNA): TGTGCCTGGGGACTTATCAGTTTTGAAGCTTTCTTT.

In nucleotides, the CDR3 is TGCGCCAGCAGCCTACAGGGGACCCTAAGTGAAAAACTGTTTTTT. It translates to CASSLQGTLSEKLFF. The V gene is TRBV4-1, the J gene TRBJ1-4; 7 nucleotides match TRBD1. The CDR3 totals 15 residues. The germline V gene encodes CDR1 MGHRA and CDR2 YSYEKL. J gave up 7 bases and V 4 bases, and 9 bases lay outside the gene matches.

This clone was detected once. The chain has TRBV5-8 and TRBJ2-1; D possibly corresponds to TRBD1 (6 bases). Germline values: CDR1 SGHTS, CDR2 YDEGEE. Trimming took 0 bases from V and 6 from J, leaving 19 bases between them. CDR3 length equals 17 residues. In nucleotides, the CDR3 is TGTGCCAGCAGCTTGGCCCGGCCGGGGACAAGCGGCAATGAGCAGTTCTTC. Its translation: CASSLARPGTSGNEQFF.

This clone has just one count. The J gene is TRBJ1-5, the V gene TRBV28; TRBD1 matches at 7 bases. Germline CDR1 and CDR2: MDHEN and SYDVKM. The J segment lost 1 base and the V segment lost 6 bases, leaving 6 bases of the junction unmatched. CDR3 size: 15 residues. The CDR3 region is CASSRGKGSNQPQHF. The CDR3 DNA reads TGTGCCAGCAGCAGGGGGAAAGGGAGCAATCAGCCCCAGCATTTT.

V usage is TRBV7-2 and J usage is TRBJ2-7; maybe TRBD2 (6 bases). Germline CDR1 and CDR2: SGHTA and FQGNSA. V lost 1 base and J 4 bases, leaving 14 bases between the germline ends. There are 15 residues in the CDR3. CDR3 nucleotide sequence: TGTGCCAGCAGCTTAGACGTCGGGAGAGTGTACGAGCAGTACTTC. It encodes CASSLDVGRVYEQYF.

The J gene is TRBJ1-2, the V gene TRBV29-1, with a possible D match to TRBD1 (5 bases). Trimming shortened V by 4 bases and J by 7 bases, and 22 bases separated the two germline ends. The V gene's germline CDR1 is SQVTM and CDR2 ANQGSEA. This CDR3 has 15 amino acids. CDR3 sequence reads: CSVGKQVEGLGGYTF. In DNA form, the CDR3 reads TGCAGCGTTGGAAAACAGGTTGAGGGGTTAGGTGGCTACACCTTC. The entire variable domain, with the rest obtained from reference TRBV29-1 and TRBJ1-2, is as follows: SAVISQKPSRDICQRGTSLTIQCQVDSQVTMMFWYRQQPGQSLTLIATANQGSEATYESGFVIDKFPISRPNLTFSTLTVSNMSPEDSSIYLCSVGKQVEGLGGYTFGSGTRLTVV.

This clone was seen once. The chain has TRBV5-4 and TRBJ2-1; maybe TRBD1 (6 bases). V was clipped by 3 bases and J by 6 bases, with 13 bases between them. The V gene's germline CDR1 is SGHNT and CDR2 YYREEE (reference sequence). The CDR3 is 14 amino acids. The CDR3 is CASSSPDRSNEQFF. For the CDR3, the DNA is TGTGCCAGCAGCTCCCCCGACAGGTCCAATGAGCAGTTCTTC.

CDR3 loop: CASSATPGLAGGVSYEQYF. The CDR3 DNA follows: TGTGCCAGCAGCGCAACACCGGGACTAGCGGGAGGAGTGTCCTACGAGCAGTACTTC. The V gene is TRBV9, the J gene TRBJ2-7; TRBD2 aligns across 15 bases. J gave up 1 base and V 3 bases, and 11 bases lay outside the gene matches. The CDR3 sequence is 19 residues long. Per the germline V gene, CDR1 is SGDLS and CDR2 is YYNGEE.

The chain links TRBV19 to TRBJ2-7; 7 nucleotides line up with TRBD2. CDR3 length: 12 amino acids. The J segment lost 6 bases and the V segment lost 6 bases, leaving 5 bases of the junction unmatched. Germline V gene lookup returns CDR1 LNHDA and CDR2 SQIVND (reference sequence). CDR3 in DNA: TGTGCCAGTAGATCCCCGGGGGGCGAGCAGTACTTC. As protein: CASRSPGGEQYF.

The J gene is TRBJ2-5, the V gene TRBV6-1; a possible D gene is TRBD2 (6 bases). CDR1 and CDR2 from the germline V gene are MNHNS and SASEGT. V gave up 0 bases and J gave up 3 bases, with 14 bases separating them. The CDR3 is made up of 16 amino acids. The CDR3 loop is CASSEARYWGEETQYF. The CDR3, as DNA: TGTGCCAGCAGTGAAGCGCGGTATTGGGGGGAAGAGACCCAGTACTTC.

This chain links TRBV18 with TRBJ1-1; the D is unclear. Germline V gives CDR1 KGHSH, CDR2 LQKENI. This CDR3 has 11 amino acids. V was cut by 6 bases and J by 8 bases, with 10 bases left in between. CDR3 nucleotides: TGTGCCAGCTCCCAAAAGGAGGAAGCTTTCTTT. Protein product: CASSQKEEAFF.

In nucleotides, the CDR3 is TGTGCCAGCAGCTTGGGGACACGAGAAGAGACCCAGTACTTC. Translating it yields CASSLGTREETQYF. This rearrangement joins TRBV5-6 to TRBJ2-5; D may be TRBD1 (5 bases). The CDR3 is made up of 14 amino acids. V dropped 0 bases and J dropped 3 bases, with 9 bases sitting between them. CDR1 SGHDT and CDR2 YYEEEE come from the germline V gene.

About this clone itself: Distinct nucleotide sequences in the sample also encode this CDR3. The chain is built from TRBV5-8 and TRBJ1-1, with D perhaps TRBD1 (6 bases). This CDR3 contains 14 residues. V gave up 4 bases and J gave up 2 bases, with 12 bases separating them. Germline CDR1 reads SGHTS; CDR2 reads YDEGEE. The CDR3 spells CASSLGQKNTEAFF. DNA for the CDR3: TGTGCCAGCAGCCTCGGACAGAAAAACACTGAAGCTTTCTTT.

This clone was recorded only once. This sequence joins TRBV7-9 and TRBJ2-1; 13 bases are a match to TRBD2. This CDR3 region has 16 residues. Looked up from germline, CDR1 is SEHNR and CDR2 is FQNEAQ (reference sequence). J lost 5 bases, V lost 5 bases, and 6 bases had no gene match. This CDR3 reads CASSPTGLAGDNEQFF. Here the CDR3 DNA reads TGTGCCAGCAGCCCCACTGGACTAGCGGGGGACAATGAGCAGTTCTTC.

V and J are TRBV4-1 and TRBJ1-1, with 7 bases lining up with TRBD1. The length of the CDR3 is 14 residues. From germline, CDR1 is MGHRA and CDR2 YSYEKL. The V segment lost 4 bases and the J segment 5 bases; nucleotides outside the gene matches: 7. CDR3 loop: CASSPKYRGTEAFF. As DNA, the CDR3 is TGCGCCAGCAGCCCAAAATACAGGGGAACTGAAGCTTTCTTT.

For the CDR3, the DNA is TGTGCCAGCAGCCAAGGCAGGCTCCAAGAGACCCAGTACTTC. Translated, it gives CASSQGRLQETQYF. The chain has TRBV7-2 and TRBJ2-5; D unresolved. The germline gives CDR1 SGHTA, CDR2 FQGNSA. The length of the CDR3 is 14 residues. V was shortened by 5 bases and J by 1 base, with 11 bases between the two germline ends.

The chain carries TRBV9 and TRBJ1-2; D may be TRBD1 (6 bases). Germline lookup yields CDR1 SGDLS and CDR2 YYNGEE. Trimming took off 4 bases at V and 4 bases at J, with 11 bases between the two ends. This CDR3 comprises 13 residues. The CDR3 nucleotides are TGTGCCAGCAGCCCGGACAGCTCCTATGGCTACACCTTC. Encoded protein: CASSPDSSYGYTF.